This passage covers 3 T cell receptor beta chains from one sample sequenced in a study of Tregs in tolerant kidney transplant recipients. Repertoires were generated with immunoSEQ multiplex PCR, while TCRdb's copy carries only in-frame clones and drops some. Among under 20,000 clones listed, 82% were seen once. Sequencing used Tregs from blood. Receptors were obtained from a human donor in good health.

Here the CDR3 reads CASSEAPGSNQPQHF. The CDR3 bases are TGCGCCAGCAGCGAAGCCCCTGGGAGCAATCAGCCCCAGCATTTT. This sequence joins TRBV5-1 and TRBJ1-5, with unresolved D. The germline V gene encodes CDR1 SGHRS and CDR2 YFSETQ. The length of the CDR3 is 15 residues. V lost 4 bases, J lost 1 base, and 12 bases lay in between.

A single count supports this clone. The chain has TRBV10-3 and TRBJ1-6; TRBD1 aligns across 7 bases. Germline V gene lookup returns CDR1 ENHRY and CDR2 SYGVKD. This CDR3 has 14 residues. Trimming cost V 10 bases and J 9 bases; bases outside gene matches: 12. The CDR3 nucleotides are TGTGCCACCCGGGACAGACCTACTAGTTCACCCCTCCACTTT. Residues: CATRDRPTSSPLHF.

This sequence joins TRBV7-2 and TRBJ2-7, with D perhaps matching TRBD1 or TRBD2 (6 bases each). V shed 2 bases and J shed 5 bases, with 19 bases lying between them. This CDR3 has 16 amino acids. The V gene's germline CDR1 is SGHTA and CDR2 FQGNSA. The CDR3 DNA reads as TGTGCCAGCAGCTTACGGTGGGGGGCCCCTAAACACGAGCAGTACTTC. This translates into CASSLRWGAPKHEQYF.